Listed here are 13 T cell receptor beta chains from one sample, sequenced in a study of CD8 T cells in ankylosing spondylitis. In TCRdb, the 5' RACE reads were re-called with MiXCR into one record per CDR3 protein. The table records under 450,000 distinct CDR3 sequences, roughly 22% of them present only once. The sequencing sample was made of blood, either unsorted or a sorted T cell fraction (not recorded which). The receptors originated from a male donor with ankylosing spondylitis or in good health (not recorded which).

This clonotype was found a few times. The chain carries TRBV30 and TRBJ2-1; D might be TRBD1 (5 bases). Germline V gene data show CDR1 as GTSNPN and CDR2 as SVGIG (reference sequence). Trimming stripped 0 bases from V and 6 bases from J, with 15 bases between. The CDR3 extends over 15 amino acids. The CDR3 is CAWSVLSGAANEQFF. The CDR3 nucleotides read TGTGCCTGGAGTGTACTGAGTGGGGCAGCCAATGAGCAGTTCTTC.

V usage is TRBV6-2 or TRBV6-3 and J usage is TRBJ2-1; 7 bases fit TRBD2. This CDR3 spans 13 amino acids. Germline V gene sequence: CDR1 MNHEY, CDR2 SVGEGT. The V gene end was trimmed by 8 bases and the J gene end by 5 bases; junction bases not matched to a gene: 6. The DNA of the CDR3 is TGTGCCAGCCGCCTGGGAGGGGACAATGAGCAGTTCTTC. Amino acid sequence: CASRLGGDNEQFF.

This clonotype was seen more than once but under ten times. The CDR3 DNA reads as TGTGCCACCAGTGACACCGGGACAACCGCGAACACCGGGGAGCTGTTTTTT. It specifies CATSDTGTTANTGELFF. The chain combines TRBV24-1 with TRBJ2-2, with a possible D match to TRBD1 (6 bases). V dropped 4 bases and J dropped 0 bases, with 14 bases sitting between them. Germline V gene lookup returns CDR1 KGHDR and CDR2 SFDVKD. This CDR3 comprises 17 residues.

The chain employs TRBV12-3 or TRBV12-4 and TRBJ1-5, with D hard to call. V lost 6 bases and J 9 bases, leaving 9 bases between the germline ends. The CDR3 extends over 11 amino acids. CDR3 sequence: CASRSVGPQHF. The CDR3 bases are TGTGCCAGCAGGAGTGTCGGGCCCCAGCATTTT.

This clonotype was counted a single time. The chain recombines TRBV4-1 with TRBJ2-3; no firm D call. CDR1 and CDR2 from the germline V gene are MGHRA and YSYEKL. This CDR3 has 16 amino acids. Trimming took 0 bases from V and 1 from J, leaving 11 bases between them. The CDR3 sequence: CASSQDLQTGTDTQYF. DNA of the CDR3: TGCGCCAGCAGCCAAGATTTGCAGACTGGCACAGATACGCAGTATTTT.

This clonotype appeared a few times. The chain is built from TRBV4-2 and TRBJ2-2; either TRBD1 or TRBD2 may fit D (6 bases each). V lost 3 bases to trimming and J lost 3 bases, with 14 bases between them. The CDR3 is made up of 16 amino acids. Germline V gene sequence: CDR1 LGHNA, CDR2 YNFKEQ. The CDR3 coding sequence is TGTGCCAGCAGCCATTACTACCGGGGGCACACCGGGGAGCTGTTTTTT. This encodes CASSHYYRGHTGELFF.

This chain joins TRBV11-2 and TRBJ2-7; D remains unclear. V lost 5 bases to trimming and J lost 4 bases, with 15 bases between them. The CDR3 loop spans 14 amino acids. Germline V CDR1 and CDR2: SGHAT, FQNNGV. CDR3 region: CASSGRRKVYEQYF. CDR3 nucleotide sequence: TGTGCCAGCAGCGGACGCAGGAAGGTTTACGAGCAGTACTTC.

V is TRBV9 and J is TRBJ2-2; 8 nucleotides agree with TRBD1. The ends lost 5 bases at V and 5 bases at J; junction bases unmatched: 5. Germline values: CDR1 SGDLS, CDR2 YYNGEE. The CDR3 consists of 14 residues. The CDR3 bases are TGTGCCAGCAGATGGACAGGGATTACCGGGGAGCTGTTTTTT. It translates to CASRWTGITGELFF.

The rearrangement uses TRBV7-2 and TRBJ1-1, with D tentatively TRBD1 (5 bases). V was pared by 0 bases and J by 0 bases, with 8 bases between. The CDR3 covers 15 residues. From germline, CDR1 is SGHTA and CDR2 FQGNSA. The CDR3 sequence is CASSLAKGLNTEAFF. The CDR3 DNA follows: TGTGCCAGCAGCTTAGCTAAGGGGTTGAACACTGAAGCTTTCTTT.

There are a few counts of this clonotype. The rearrangement joins TRBV7-4 to TRBJ2-7, with D maybe TRBD1 (5 bases). Trimming cost V 7 bases and J 4 bases, with 20 bases left between them. This CDR3 has 15 residues. Germline V gene sequence: CDR1 SGHVT, CDR2 SQSDAQ. The CDR3 reads CASIGDSAPPYEQYF. The CDR3 bases are TGTGCCAGCATCGGCGACAGCGCACCCCCTTACGAGCAGTACTTC.

This clonotype came up a few times. The chain couples TRBV14 to TRBJ2-7; 10 bases match TRBD2. V lost 4 bases to trimming and J lost 3 bases; unmatched junction nucleotides: 6. Germline values: CDR1 SGHDN, CDR2 FVKESK. CDR3 length: 15 residues. CDR3 sequence reads: CASSPWASGGYEQYF. CDR3 nucleotide sequence: TGTGCCAGCAGCCCTTGGGCTAGCGGGGGCTACGAGCAGTACTTC.

The chain joins TRBV11-2 to TRBJ2-5; 8 nucleotides match TRBD1. Germline CDR1 reads SGHAT; CDR2 reads FQNNGV. The CDR3 spans 15 residues. Trimming at V came to 0 bases and at J to 5 bases, leaving 5 bases not matched to a gene. The CDR3 spells CASSLETGVGETQYF. In nucleotides, the CDR3 is TGTGCCAGCAGCTTAGAGACAGGGGTCGGGGAGACCCAGTACTTC.

This clonotype was seen a handful of times. The chain carries TRBV5-4 and TRBJ2-7, with D perhaps TRBD1 (6 bases). Germline V lookup: CDR1 SGHNT, CDR2 YYREEE (reference sequence). With 0 bases removed from V and 3 bases from J, the gap between germline ends came to 13 bases. This CDR3 has 15 amino acids. The CDR3 sequence is CASSLGSGAGYEQYF. CDR3 bases: TGTGCCAGCAGCTTGGGGTCAGGGGCTGGCTACGAGCAGTACTTC.